The present entry profiles one TCR beta chain with its context. Mismatch with germline at one junction end may stem from a read error. The identical CDR3 is also encoded by other nucleotide sequences in the sample. The sample belongs to a study of OX40 agonist ivuxolimab in advanced cancers. The wider study: All patients had ivuxolimab intravenously every 2 weeks at 0.01 to 10 mg/kg. Melanoma, hepatocellular carcinoma, head and neck or renal cell cancer occurred in dose-escalation patients.

The timepoints at which blood was sampled were baseline, cycle 4 day 1, and cycle 7 day 1. Method: immunoSEQ multiplex PCR; TCRdb's copy keeps in-frame clones and lacks some. The sample shows 43,000 or so clones, roughly 85% of them seen only once. Per germline, CDR1 MDHEN and CDR2 SYDVKM. This CDR3 comprises 15 residues. The rearrangement links TRBV28 to TRBJ1-1; 9 nucleotides align to TRBD1. The clonotype originates from an adult with an advanced solid tumor such as melanoma, head and neck, liver or kidney cancer. Sequences were derived from CD4+ or CD8+ T cells sorted from blood, sampled in a trial of the OX40 agonist ivuxolimab. The CDR3 sequence: CASSLFTGGVGEAFF. CDR3 nucleotides: TGTGCCAGTAGTTTATTCACAGGGGGCGTAGGGGAAGCTTTCTTT.